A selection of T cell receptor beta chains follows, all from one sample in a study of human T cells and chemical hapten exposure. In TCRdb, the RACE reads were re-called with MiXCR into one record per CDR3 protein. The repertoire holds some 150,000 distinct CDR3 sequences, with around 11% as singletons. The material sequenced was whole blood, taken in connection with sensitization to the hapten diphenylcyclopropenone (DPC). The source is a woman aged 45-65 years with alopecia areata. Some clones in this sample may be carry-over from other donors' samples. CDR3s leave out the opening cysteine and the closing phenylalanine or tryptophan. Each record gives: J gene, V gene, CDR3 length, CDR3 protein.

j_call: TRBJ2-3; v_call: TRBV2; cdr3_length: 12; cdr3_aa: ASKTSFGTDTQY
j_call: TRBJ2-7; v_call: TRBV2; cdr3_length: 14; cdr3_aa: ASRPTSGSVSYEQY
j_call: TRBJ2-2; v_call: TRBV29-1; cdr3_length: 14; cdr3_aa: SPLRGERDNTGELF
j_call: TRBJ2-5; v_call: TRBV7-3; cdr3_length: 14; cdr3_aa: ASSPRLAGGPETQY
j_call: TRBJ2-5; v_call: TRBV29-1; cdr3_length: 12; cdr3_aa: SSTDTGGKETQY
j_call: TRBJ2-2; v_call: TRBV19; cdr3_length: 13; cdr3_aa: ASSMDGSNTGELF
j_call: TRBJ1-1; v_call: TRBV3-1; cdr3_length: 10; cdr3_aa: ATMSMNTEAF
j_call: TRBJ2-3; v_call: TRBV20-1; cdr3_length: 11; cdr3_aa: RATSGGTDTQY
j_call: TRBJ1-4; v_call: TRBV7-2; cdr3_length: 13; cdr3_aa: ASSLDRATSVKLF
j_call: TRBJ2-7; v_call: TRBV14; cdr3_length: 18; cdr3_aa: ASSHYAREFSSGRISEQY
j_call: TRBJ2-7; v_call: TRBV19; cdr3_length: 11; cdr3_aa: ASSMLGEYEQY
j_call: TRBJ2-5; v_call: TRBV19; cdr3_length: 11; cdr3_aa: ASSIGAQETQY
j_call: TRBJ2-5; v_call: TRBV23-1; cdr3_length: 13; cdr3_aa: ASSLRGASQETQY
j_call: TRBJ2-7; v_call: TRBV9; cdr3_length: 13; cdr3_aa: ASSVGPVTSYEQY
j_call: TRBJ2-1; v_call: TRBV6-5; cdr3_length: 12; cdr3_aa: ASGRTSGWNEQF
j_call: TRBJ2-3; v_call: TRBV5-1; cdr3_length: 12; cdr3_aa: ASSSAGRPDTQY
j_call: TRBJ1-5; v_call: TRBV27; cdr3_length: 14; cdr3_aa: ASSRRPTDSNQPQH
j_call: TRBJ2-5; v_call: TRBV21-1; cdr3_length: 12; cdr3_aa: ASSPARGLETQY
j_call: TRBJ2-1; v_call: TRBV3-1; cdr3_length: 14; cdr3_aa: ASSQGPTGQVNEQF
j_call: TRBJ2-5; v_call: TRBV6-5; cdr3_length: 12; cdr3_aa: ASSSLGGPETQY
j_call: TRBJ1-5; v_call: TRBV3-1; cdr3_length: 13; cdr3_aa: ASSQGPSSNQPQH
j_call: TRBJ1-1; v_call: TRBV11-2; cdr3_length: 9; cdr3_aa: ASSLYTEAF
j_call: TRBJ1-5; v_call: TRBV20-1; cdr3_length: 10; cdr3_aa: SAKISNQPQH
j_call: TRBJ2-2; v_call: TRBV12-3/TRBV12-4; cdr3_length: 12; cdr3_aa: ASSLGTRTGELF
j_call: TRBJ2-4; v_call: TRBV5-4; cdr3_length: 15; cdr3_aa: ASSLTGATLAKNIQY
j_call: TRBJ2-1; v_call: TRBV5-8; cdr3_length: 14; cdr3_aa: ASSLARREAYNEQF
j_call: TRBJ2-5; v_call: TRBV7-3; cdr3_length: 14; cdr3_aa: ASSSGLAGVQETQY
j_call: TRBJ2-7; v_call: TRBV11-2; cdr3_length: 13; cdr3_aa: ASTRGQAAPAEQY
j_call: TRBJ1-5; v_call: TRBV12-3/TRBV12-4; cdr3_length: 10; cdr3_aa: ASRSGNQPQH
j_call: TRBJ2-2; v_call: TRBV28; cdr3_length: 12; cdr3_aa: ASVQAGGTGELF
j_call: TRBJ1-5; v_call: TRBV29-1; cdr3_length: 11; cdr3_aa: SVDNGPNQPQH
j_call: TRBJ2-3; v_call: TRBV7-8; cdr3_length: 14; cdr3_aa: ASSKQRVGLPDTQY
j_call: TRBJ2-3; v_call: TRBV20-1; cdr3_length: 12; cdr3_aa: SASSGLSTDTQY
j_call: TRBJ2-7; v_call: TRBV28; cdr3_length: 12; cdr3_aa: ASTSPRVPYEQY
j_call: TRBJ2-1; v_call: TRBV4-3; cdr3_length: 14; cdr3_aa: ASSQDGGNPLNEQF
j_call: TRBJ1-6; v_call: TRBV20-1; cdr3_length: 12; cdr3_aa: SATQNQQGSPLH
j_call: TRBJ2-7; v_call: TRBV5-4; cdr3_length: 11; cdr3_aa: ASSPMGAGEQY
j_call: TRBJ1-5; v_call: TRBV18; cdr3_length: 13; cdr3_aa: ASSQTTDSNQPQH
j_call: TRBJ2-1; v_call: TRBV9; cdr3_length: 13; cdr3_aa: ASSVALQRGNEQF
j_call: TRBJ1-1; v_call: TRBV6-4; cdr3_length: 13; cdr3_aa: ASRRDTNMNTEAF
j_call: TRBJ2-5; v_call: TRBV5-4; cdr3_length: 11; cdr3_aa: ASSSERVETQY
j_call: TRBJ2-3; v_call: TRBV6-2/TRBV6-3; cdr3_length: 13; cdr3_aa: ASSYPRLAKDTQY
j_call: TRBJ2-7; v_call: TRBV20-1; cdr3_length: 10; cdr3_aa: SASDRPYEQY
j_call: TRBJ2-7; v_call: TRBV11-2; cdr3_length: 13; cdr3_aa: ASSLEAGEVHEQY
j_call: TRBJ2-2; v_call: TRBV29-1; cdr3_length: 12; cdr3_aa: SARQGGLAGELF
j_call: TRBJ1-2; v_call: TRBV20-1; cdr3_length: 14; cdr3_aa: STPGTGATIAYGYT
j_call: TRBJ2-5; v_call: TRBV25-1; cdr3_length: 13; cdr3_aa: ASSAIWDRGETQY
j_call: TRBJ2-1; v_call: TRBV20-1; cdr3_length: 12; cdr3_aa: SAPGLVGFNEQF
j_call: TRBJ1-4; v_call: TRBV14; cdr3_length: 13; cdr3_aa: ASSQRTFADGKLF
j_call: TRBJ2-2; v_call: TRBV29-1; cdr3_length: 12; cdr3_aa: SARKQGGTGELF
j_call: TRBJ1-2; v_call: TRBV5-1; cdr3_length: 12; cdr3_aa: ASTLGPGDYGYT
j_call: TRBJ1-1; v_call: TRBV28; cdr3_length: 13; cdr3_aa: ASGSFGGQNTEAF
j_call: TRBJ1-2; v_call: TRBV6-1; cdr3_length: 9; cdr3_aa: ASSQTYGYT
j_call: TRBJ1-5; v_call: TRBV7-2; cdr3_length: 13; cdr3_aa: ASSSYQGGNQPQH
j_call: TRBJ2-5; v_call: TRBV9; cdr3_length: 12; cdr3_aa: ASSVDSYPETQY
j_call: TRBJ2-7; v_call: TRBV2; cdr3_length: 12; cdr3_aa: ASLEGRVTYEQY
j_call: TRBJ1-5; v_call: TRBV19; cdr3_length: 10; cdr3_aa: ASSFRNQPQH
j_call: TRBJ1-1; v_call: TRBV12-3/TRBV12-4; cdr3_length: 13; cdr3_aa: ASSFLRGLGTEAF
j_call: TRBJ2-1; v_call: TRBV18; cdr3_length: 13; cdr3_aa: ASSPDQSSYNEQF
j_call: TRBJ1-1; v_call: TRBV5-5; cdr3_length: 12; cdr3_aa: ASSPDRGNTEAF